This T cell receptor (beta chain) emerged from a study of vaccination and CD4 T cells after COVID-19. Study-wide results and caveats: Spike mono-reactivity was evident in 304 of the 307 vaccine-specific clones derived from convalescent patients.

From germline, CDR1 is GTSNPN and CDR2 SVGIG (reference sequence). V was pared by 0 bases and J by 5 bases, with 10 bases between. The CDR3 consists of 14 residues. An Oncomine TCR Beta short-read assay was used to sequence the DNA from cultured CD4+ T cells. Genomic DNA was extracted from cultured CD4+ T cells. TCRdb passed the PCR reads through MiXCR, listing each CDR3 protein once. The table includes 10,000 to 15,000 distinct CDR3 sequences, roughly 52% detected once. Regarding treatment: 10-day PBMC culture with coronavirus spike peptide pools or control peptides (ViraFEST assay). Positive PCR dates ranged from March to December 2020; these dates predated US Alpha, Beta and Delta variants. This clonotype was seen more than once but under ten times. Its antigen is unknown.

The chain employs TRBV30 and TRBJ1-4, with a weak D call TRBD1 (5 bases). Sequenced material: CD4+ T cells from blood, cultured in vitro. The TCR sequence derives from a human donor who had recovered from COVID-19. The CDR3 sequence: CAWSVGVGNEKLFF. DNA of the CDR3: TGTGCCTGGAGTGTGGGGGTCGGAAATGAAAAACTGTTTTTT. The complete variable domain, with remaining parts taken from reference TRBV30 and TRBJ1-4, reads SQTIHQWPATLVQPVGSPLSLECTVEGTSNPNLYWYRQAAGRGLQLLFYSVGIGQISSEVPQNLSASRPQDRQFILSSKKLLLSDSGFYLCAWSVGVGNEKLFFGSGTQLSVL.